This paragraph covers one T cell receptor beta chain sequence. As yet, its antigen is unknown. Germline assignment: CDR1 LNHDA and CDR2 SQIVND (reference sequence). This CDR3 has 14 residues. V shed 11 bases and J shed 3 bases, with 17 bases lying between them. The data originate from a study of shared clonotypes between healthy human individuals. Study results and limitations: Naive subsets generally had larger estimated richness than memory subsets.

Donors, healthy HIV-negative adults, lacked recent acute infections or vaccinations. Deep-level assay runs were performed. Produced via immunoSEQ multiplex PCR; TCRdb's table is partial and in-frame only. In the table there are fewer than 1.6 million clones, 97% to 99% of which are singletons. The sample was naive CD4+ T cells sorted from blood. Specified subset: CD45RA+ positively selected. This clonotype was obtained from a man aged 30 to 45 in good health. V usage is TRBV19 and J usage is TRBJ1-3, with D unclear. CDR3 sequence (DNA): TGTGCCTCAAGAGAGGGAAGTTTTGGAAACACCATATATTTT. Its protein product is CASREGSFGNTIYF.